Reported below is one T cell receptor (beta chain). Its antigen is currently unknown. These data belong to a study of cytomegalovirus exposure and HLA in healthy donors. The PCR ran on 60 Vbeta and 13 Jbeta primers. Assay used: immunoSEQ multiplex PCR; TCRdb lists only in-frame clones, some missing. There are some 190,000 clones in the sample; 77% occur only once, and approximately 1.4% lies in the top ten. Findings and limits, study-wide: TCR beta V- and J-gene trimming was later associated with a missense DCLRE1C variant. In a later analysis, CMV-associated beta chains were mostly HLA-associated, it appeared.

The sample was PBMCs. This TCR derives from a man aged 18-30 years in good health and CMV-seronegative.

CDR3 sequence (DNA): TGTGCCAGCAGCTACGACAGAACTGGAGGCTACACCTTC. Amino acid sequence: CASSYDRTGGYTF. The V and J genes are TRBV9 and TRBJ1-2; weak D call: TRBD1 (5 bases). Germline V lookup: CDR1 SGDLS, CDR2 YYNGEE. V was clipped by 4 bases and J by 8 bases, with 15 bases between them. CDR3 length equals 13 residues.